The 10 T cell receptor beta chains below were found in one sample sequenced in a study of cytomegalovirus exposure and HLA in healthy donors. PCR primers comprised 60 Vbeta and 13 Jbeta primers. TCRdb keeps only in-frame clones here, not all; method: immunoSEQ multiplex PCR. The data hold roughly 200,000 clones, with 79% observed a single time. The material sequenced was PBMCs. These receptors originate from a woman in her 30s in good health and CMV-seropositive.

This chain links TRBV7-9 with TRBJ2-2; 8 bases map to TRBD1. The V segment lost 1 base and the J segment 5 bases; nucleotides outside the gene matches: 9. Germline lookup yields CDR1 SEHNR and CDR2 FQNEAQ (reference sequence). This CDR3 region has 17 residues. DNA of the CDR3: TGTGCCAGCAGCTTAGGCCCCGGACAGGGTGGAACCGGGGAGCTGTTTTTT. Residues: CASSLGPGQGGTGELFF.

This clone was detected once. The CDR3 spells CASSSGDATNEKLFF. CDR3 sequence (DNA): TGTGCCAGCAGCTCGGGAGATGCAACTAATGAAAAACTGTTTTTT. The chain combines TRBV5-8 with TRBJ1-4; D is ambiguous. This CDR3 contains 15 residues. Germline CDR1 and CDR2: SGHTS and YDEGEE. The V end lost 3 bases, the J end lost 0 bases, and 9 bases lay between the germline ends.

J is TRBJ1-5 and V is TRBV4-1; D not resolved. The CDR3 has 13 residues. Germline values: CDR1 MGHRA, CDR2 YSYEKL. V gave up 3 bases and J gave up 7 bases, with 10 bases separating them. The CDR3 is CASSQRAGQPQHF. Here the CDR3 DNA reads TGCGCCAGCAGCCAGCGGGCGGGCCAGCCCCAGCATTTT.

The chain has TRBV6-6 and TRBJ1-3, with D uncertain. Trimming pared 11 bases from V and 1 base from J, leaving 12 bases between. Germline V lookup: CDR1 MNHNY, CDR2 SVGAGI (reference sequence). The CDR3 spans 13 residues. CDR3 amino acids: CAGTTMSGNTIYF. The CDR3, as DNA: TGTGCCGGAACGACAATGTCTGGAAACACCATATATTTT.

The rearrangement joins TRBV7-8 to TRBJ1-2; D unclear. With 5 bases removed from V and 0 bases from J, the gap between germline ends came to 19 bases. CDR3 size: 17 residues. Germline CDR1 and CDR2: SGHVS and FQNEAQ. CDR3: CASSPALRGSTNYGYTF. DNA for the CDR3: TGTGCCAGCAGCCCGGCCCTACGAGGAAGCACTAACTATGGCTACACCTTC. The full variable domain, completed using reference TRBV7-8 and TRBJ1-2, is GAGVSQSPRYKVAKRGQDVALRCDPISGHVSLFWYQQALGQGPEFLTYFQNEAQLDKSGLPSDRFFAERPEGSVSTLKIQRTQQEDSAVYLCASSPALRGSTNYGYTFGSGTRLTVV.

The rearrangement joins TRBV5-6 to TRBJ2-7; TRBD1 is a possible D gene (5 bases). From germline, CDR1 is SGHDT and CDR2 YYEEEE. This CDR3 region has 13 residues. V gave up 2 bases and J gave up 3 bases, with 9 bases separating them. This CDR3 reads CASSFLTDYEQYF. As DNA, the CDR3 is TGTGCCAGCAGCTTCTTGACAGACTACGAGCAGTACTTC. Filled out from reference TRBV5-6 and TRBJ2-7, the complete variable domain reads DAGVTQSPTHLIKTRGQQVTLRCSPKSGHDTVSWYQQALGQGPQFIFQYYEEEERQRGNFPDRFSGHQFPNYSSELNVNALLLGDSALYLCASSFLTDYEQYFGPGTRLTVT.

The CDR3 nucleotides are TGCGCCAGCAGCCAGGCCCCGGGTGAGCAGTTCTTC. Translated: CASSQAPGEQFF. The chain recombines TRBV4-1 with TRBJ2-1; D is uncertain. This CDR3 has 12 residues. The V end lost 3 bases, the J end lost 9 bases, and 9 bases lay between the germline ends. Germline CDR1 and CDR2: MGHRA and YSYEKL.

This clone was detected once. J is TRBJ2-7 and V is TRBV18; TRBD1 aligns across 9 bases. CDR3 length: 18 amino acids. The trim removed 4 bases at V and 6 bases at J, leaving 19 bases unmatched. The germline V gene encodes CDR1 KGHSH and CDR2 LQKENI. CDR3 protein: CASSLTPMSGTGLVEQYF. CDR3 coding DNA: TGTGCCAGCTCACTTACTCCCATGTCCGGGACAGGGCTTGTCGAGCAGTACTTC.

This chain connects TRBV4-1 to TRBJ1-2; TRBD1 aligns across 7 bases. Germline loops: CDR1 MGHRA, CDR2 YSYEKL. This CDR3 has 17 residues. Losses at the gene ends were 11 bases for V and 6 bases for J; bases not matched to a gene: 24. CDR3 protein: CASKPRGRTGGGDGYTF. In DNA, the CDR3 is TGCGCCTCCAAGCCTAGGGGTAGGACAGGAGGTGGGGATGGCTACACCTTC.

The CDR3 coding sequence is TGTGCCATCAGTGAGTCGCGGGGGCCCTACGAGCAGTACTTC. Translated, it gives CAISESRGPYEQYF. V gene TRBV10-3 combines with J gene TRBJ2-7, with D possibly being TRBD2 (7 bases). Trimming stripped 0 bases from V and 2 bases from J, with 8 bases between. The CDR3 spans 14 residues. Germline V CDR1 and CDR2: ENHRY, SYGVKD.